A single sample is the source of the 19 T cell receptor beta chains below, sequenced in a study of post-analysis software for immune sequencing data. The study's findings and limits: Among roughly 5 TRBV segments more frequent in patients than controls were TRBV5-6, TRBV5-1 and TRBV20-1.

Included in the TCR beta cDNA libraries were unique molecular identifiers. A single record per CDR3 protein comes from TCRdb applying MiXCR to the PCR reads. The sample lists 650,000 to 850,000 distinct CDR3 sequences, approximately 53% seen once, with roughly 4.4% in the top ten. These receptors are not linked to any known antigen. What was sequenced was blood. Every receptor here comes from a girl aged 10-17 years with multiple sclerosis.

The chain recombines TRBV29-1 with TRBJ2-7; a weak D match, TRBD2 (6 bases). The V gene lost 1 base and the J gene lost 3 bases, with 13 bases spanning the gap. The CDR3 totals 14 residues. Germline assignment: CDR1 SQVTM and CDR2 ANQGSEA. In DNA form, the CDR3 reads TGCAGCGTTGAAGGGGGAATGCGGGACTACGAGCAGTACTTC. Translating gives CSVEGGMRDYEQYF.

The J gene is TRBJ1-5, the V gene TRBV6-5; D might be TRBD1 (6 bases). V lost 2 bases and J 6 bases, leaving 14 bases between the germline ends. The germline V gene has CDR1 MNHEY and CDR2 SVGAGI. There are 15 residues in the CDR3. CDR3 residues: CASSYQAGGRQPQHF. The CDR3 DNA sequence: TGTGCCAGCAGTTACCAGGCCGGGGGCCGTCAGCCCCAGCATTTT.

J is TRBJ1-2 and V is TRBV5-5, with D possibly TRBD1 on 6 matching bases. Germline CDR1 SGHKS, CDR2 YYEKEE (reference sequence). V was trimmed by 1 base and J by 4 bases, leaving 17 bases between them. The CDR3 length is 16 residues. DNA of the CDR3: TGTGCCAGCAGCTTGTCCGGTCAGGGGAGGAGCTATGGCTACACCTTC. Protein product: CASSLSGQGRSYGYTF.

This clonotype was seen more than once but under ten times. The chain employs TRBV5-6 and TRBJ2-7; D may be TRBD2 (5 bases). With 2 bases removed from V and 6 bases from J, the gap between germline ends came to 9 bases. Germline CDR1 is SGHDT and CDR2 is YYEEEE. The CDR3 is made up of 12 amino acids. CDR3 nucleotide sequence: TGTGCCAGCAGCTTCGGAGAGGGCGAGCAGTACTTC. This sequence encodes CASSFGEGEQYF.

The CDR3 region is CSASPLASGYNEQFF. DNA for the CDR3: TGCAGTGCCAGCCCTCTAGCGTCTGGTTACAATGAGCAGTTCTTC. The chain joins TRBV20-1 to TRBJ2-1; D is possibly TRBD2 (6 bases). V gave up 6 bases and J gave up 4 bases, with 19 bases separating them. The CDR3 is 15 amino acids. Germline V gene lookup returns CDR1 DFQATT and CDR2 SNEGSKA (reference sequence).

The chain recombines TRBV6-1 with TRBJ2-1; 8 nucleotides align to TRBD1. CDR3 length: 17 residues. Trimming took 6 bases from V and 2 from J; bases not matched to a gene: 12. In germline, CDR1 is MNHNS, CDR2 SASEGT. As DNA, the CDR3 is TGTGCCAGCAGCAGCCGCGGGACAGGCGCGGCCTACAATGAGCAGTTCTTC. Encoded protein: CASSSRGTGAAYNEQFF.

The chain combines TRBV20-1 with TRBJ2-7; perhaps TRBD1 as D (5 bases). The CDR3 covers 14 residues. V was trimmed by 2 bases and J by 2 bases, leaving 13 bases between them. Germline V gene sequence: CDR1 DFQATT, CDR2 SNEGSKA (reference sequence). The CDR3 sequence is CSARRGTEAYEQYF. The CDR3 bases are TGCAGTGCTAGAAGGGGTACAGAAGCCTACGAGCAGTACTTC.

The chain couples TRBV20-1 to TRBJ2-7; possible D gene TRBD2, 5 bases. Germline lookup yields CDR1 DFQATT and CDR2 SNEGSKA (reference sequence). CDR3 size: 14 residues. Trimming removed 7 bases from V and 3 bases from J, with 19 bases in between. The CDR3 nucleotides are TGCAGTGTAGGAGAGGCGGGTGGCTACTACGAGCAGTACTTC. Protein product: CSVGEAGGYYEQYF.

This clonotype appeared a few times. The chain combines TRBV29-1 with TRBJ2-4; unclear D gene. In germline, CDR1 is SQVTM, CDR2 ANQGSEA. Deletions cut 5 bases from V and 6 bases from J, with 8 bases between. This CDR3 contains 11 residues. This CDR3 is CSVKGRNIQYF. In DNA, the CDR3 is TGCAGCGTTAAGGGCAGAAACATTCAGTACTTC.

This chain's CDR3 is CASSPTSGSSYEQFF. The DNA for the CDR3 is TGCGCCAGCAGCCCGACTAGCGGGAGTAGCTATGAGCAGTTCTTC. The chain is built from TRBV10-1 and TRBJ2-1; 12 bases line up with TRBD2. The CDR3 runs 15 residues. Germline V gene sequence: CDR1 WNHNN, CDR2 SYGVQD (reference sequence). V was clipped by 6 bases and J by 8 bases; unmatched bases: 8.

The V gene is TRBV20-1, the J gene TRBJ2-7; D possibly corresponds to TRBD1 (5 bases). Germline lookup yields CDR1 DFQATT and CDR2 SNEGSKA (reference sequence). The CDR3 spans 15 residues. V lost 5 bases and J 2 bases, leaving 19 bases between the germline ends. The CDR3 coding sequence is TGCAGTGCTCTCCGGGTAGGGGAAACCACCTACGAGCAGTACTTC. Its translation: CSALRVGETTYEQYF.

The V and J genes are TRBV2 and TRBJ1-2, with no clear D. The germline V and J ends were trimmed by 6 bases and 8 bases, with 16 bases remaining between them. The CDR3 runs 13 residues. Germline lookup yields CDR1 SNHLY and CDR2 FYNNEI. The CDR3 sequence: CASSGPGERGYTF. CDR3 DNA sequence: TGTGCCAGCAGCGGCCCCGGGGAGAGAGGCTACACCTTC.

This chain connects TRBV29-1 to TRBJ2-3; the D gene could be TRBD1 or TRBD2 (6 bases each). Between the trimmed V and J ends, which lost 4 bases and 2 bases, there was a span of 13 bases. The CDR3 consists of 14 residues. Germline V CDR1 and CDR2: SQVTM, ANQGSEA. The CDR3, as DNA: TGCAGCGTTGTCCCGGGGGCGGTCACAGATACGCAGTATTTT. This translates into CSVVPGAVTDTQYF.

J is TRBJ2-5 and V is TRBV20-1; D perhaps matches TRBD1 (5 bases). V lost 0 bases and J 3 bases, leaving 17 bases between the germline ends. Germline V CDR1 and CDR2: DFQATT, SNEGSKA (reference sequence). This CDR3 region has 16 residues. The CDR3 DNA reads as TGCAGTGCTAGAGAGTTAGGGGCAGGTGAAAAAGAGACCCAGTACTTC. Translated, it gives CSARELGAGEKETQYF.

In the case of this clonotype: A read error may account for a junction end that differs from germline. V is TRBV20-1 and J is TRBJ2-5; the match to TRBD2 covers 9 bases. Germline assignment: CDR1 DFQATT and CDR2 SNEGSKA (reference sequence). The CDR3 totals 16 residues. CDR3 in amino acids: CSARGGSSGSTYEQHF. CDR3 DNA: TGCAGTGCTAGAGGGGGAAGTAGCGGGAGTACCTACGAGCAGCACTTC.

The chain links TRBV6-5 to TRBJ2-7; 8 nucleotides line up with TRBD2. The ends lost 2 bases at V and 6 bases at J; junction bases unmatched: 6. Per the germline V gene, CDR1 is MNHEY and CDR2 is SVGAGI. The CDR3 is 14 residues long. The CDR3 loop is CASSYPTAGGEQYF. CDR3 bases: TGTGCCAGCAGTTACCCGACGGCGGGAGGCGAGCAGTACTTC.

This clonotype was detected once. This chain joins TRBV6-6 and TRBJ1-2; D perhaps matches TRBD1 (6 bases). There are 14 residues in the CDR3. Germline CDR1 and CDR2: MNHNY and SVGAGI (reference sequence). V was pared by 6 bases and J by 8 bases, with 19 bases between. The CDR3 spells CASSRIGAGDGYTF. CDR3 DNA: TGTGCCAGCAGCCGTATTGGGGCAGGGGACGGCTACACCTTC.

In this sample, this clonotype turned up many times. The CDR3 nucleotides read TGTGCCAGCAGCTTTCTAGCGGGAGTATCCGAGCAGTACTTC. Its protein is CASSFLAGVSEQYF. V gene TRBV12-3 or TRBV12-4 combines with J gene TRBJ2-7; 10 bases are a match to TRBD2. This CDR3 comprises 14 residues. V lost 6 bases, J lost 6 bases, and 8 bases stayed unmatched.

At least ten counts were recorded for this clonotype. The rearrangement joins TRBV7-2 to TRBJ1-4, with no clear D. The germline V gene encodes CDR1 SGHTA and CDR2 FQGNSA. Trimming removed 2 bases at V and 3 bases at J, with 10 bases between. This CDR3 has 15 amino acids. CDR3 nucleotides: TGTGCCAGCAGCTTAACTGGCAGAGCTAATGAAAAACTGTTTTTT. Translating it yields CASSLTGRANEKLFF.